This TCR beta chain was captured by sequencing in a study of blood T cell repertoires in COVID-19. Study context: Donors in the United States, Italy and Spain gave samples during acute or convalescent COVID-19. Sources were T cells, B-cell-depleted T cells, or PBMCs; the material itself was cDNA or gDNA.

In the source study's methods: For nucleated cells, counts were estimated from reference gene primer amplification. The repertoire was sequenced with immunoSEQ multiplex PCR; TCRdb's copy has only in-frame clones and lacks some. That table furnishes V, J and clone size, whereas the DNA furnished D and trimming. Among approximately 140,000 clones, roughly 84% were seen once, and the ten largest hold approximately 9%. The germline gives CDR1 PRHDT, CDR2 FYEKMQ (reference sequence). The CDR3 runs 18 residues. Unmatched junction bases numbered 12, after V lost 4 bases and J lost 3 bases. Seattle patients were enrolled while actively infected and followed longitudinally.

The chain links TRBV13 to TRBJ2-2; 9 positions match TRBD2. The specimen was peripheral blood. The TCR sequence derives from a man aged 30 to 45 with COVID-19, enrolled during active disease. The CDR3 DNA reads TGTGCCAGCAGCTCCGGGACCTTCGGACTAGCGTACACCGGGGAGCTGTTTTTT. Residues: CASSSGTFGLAYTGELFF.